Following are 12 T cell receptor beta chains from one sample sequenced in a study of cytomegalovirus exposure and HLA in healthy donors. PCR was performed using 60 Vbeta and 13 Jbeta primers. Profiling relied on immunoSEQ multiplex PCR, and the TCRdb table lists in-frame clones only, not all of them. This table has roughly 200,000 clones, approximately 79% appearing once. Input material: PBMCs. The receptors derive from a woman in her twenties or thirties in good health and CMV-seropositive.

This sequence joins TRBV2 and TRBJ2-3; tentatively, D is TRBD1 (6 bases). The ends were cut back, 5 bases at V and 1 base at J, with 13 bases in the middle. The CDR3 length is 15 residues. The V gene's germline CDR1 is SNHLY and CDR2 FYNNEI. The CDR3 spells CASSTRQDRTDTQYF. The CDR3 DNA is TGTGCCAGCAGTACAAGACAGGATCGCACAGATACGCAGTATTTT. The full variable domain, completed using reference TRBV2 and TRBJ2-3, is EPEVTQTPSHQVTQMGQEVILRCVPISNHLYFYWYRQILGQKVEFLVSFYNNEISEKSEIFDDQFSVERPDGSNFTLKIRSTKLEDSAMYFCASSTRQDRTDTQYFGPGTRLTVL.

The chain employs TRBV27 and TRBJ2-7; 8 bases match TRBD2. The CDR3 runs to 13 residues. CDR1 and CDR2 from the germline V gene are MNHEY and SMNVEV (reference sequence). The V gene end was trimmed by 4 bases and the J gene end by 3 bases; junction bases not matched to a gene: 2. The chain's CDR3 is CASSSGLVYEQYF. DNA of the CDR3: TGTGCCAGCAGTTCGGGACTAGTCTACGAGCAGTACTTC.

In its sample, this clone was seen once. The rearrangement links TRBV10-2 to TRBJ2-5, with D possibly TRBD2 on 6 matching bases. Germline V CDR1 and CDR2: WSHSY, SAAADI. V lost 10 bases and J lost 1, with 16 bases in between. The CDR3 runs 14 residues. Written as DNA, the CDR3 is TGCGCCACCTCGGGCGGGGAGGCCCAAGAGACCCAGTACTTC. Protein sequence: CATSGGEAQETQYF.

The chain links TRBV21-1 to TRBJ1-2; TRBD1 is the table's D call and was not checked against the DNA. TRBV21-1 is given as a pseudogene. The CDR3 totals 14 residues. The DNA of the CDR3 is TGTGCCAGCAGATTGGTCAGGGCAAACTATGGCTACACCTTC. Protein: CASRLVRANYGYTF.

V gene TRBV27 combines with J gene TRBJ1-5; a possible D gene is TRBD1 (5 bases). Germline V gene data show CDR1 as MNHEY and CDR2 as SMNVEV (reference sequence). The V end lost 0 bases, the J end lost 5 bases, and 8 bases lay between the germline ends. This CDR3 spans 14 amino acids. CDR3 bases: TGTGCCAGCAGTTTATCACAGGCCTATCAGCCCCAGCATTTT. Its translation is CASSLSQAYQPQHF.

The V call is TRBV7-9, the J call TRBJ2-5; TRBD2 agrees at 13 bases. The germline CDR1 and CDR2 sequences are SEHNR and FQNEAQ (reference sequence). V lost 1 base to trimming and J lost 5 bases; unmatched junction nucleotides: 4. The CDR3 has 16 residues. The CDR3: CASSLVLAGGPETQYF. The CDR3 DNA sequence: TGTGCCAGCAGCTTAGTACTAGCGGGAGGGCCGGAGACCCAGTACTTC.

This chain uses TRBV5-1 with TRBJ2-7, with 10 positions matching TRBD1. The CDR3 spans 15 residues. CDR1 SGHRS and CDR2 YFSETQ come from the germline V gene. V lost 2 bases to trimming and J lost 0 bases; unmatched junction nucleotides: 2. The CDR3 loop is CASSFGTGASYEQYF. CDR3 sequence (DNA): TGCGCCAGCAGCTTTGGGACAGGGGCCTCCTACGAGCAGTACTTC.

The chain couples TRBV12-5 to TRBJ1-1, with TRBD1 matching 8 bases. The V and J ends lost 6 bases and 1 base, in that order; junction bases with no gene match: 4. CDR3 length: 14 residues. Germline V gives CDR1 LGHNT, CDR2 FRNRAP. CDR3 in amino acids: CASGPGQENTEAFF. The DNA for the CDR3 is TGTGCTAGTGGCCCGGGACAGGAGAACACTGAAGCTTTCTTT.

The chain recombines TRBV7-8 with TRBJ1-5, with D possibly TRBD1 on 6 matching bases. CDR3 size: 15 residues. V lost 2 bases to trimming and J lost 5 bases, with 13 bases between them. The V gene's germline CDR1 is SGHVS and CDR2 FQNEAQ. In nucleotides, the CDR3 is TGTGCCAGCAGCTTAATGGCAGGGGATGATCAGCCCCAGCATTTT. Residues: CASSLMAGDDQPQHF.

This chain joins TRBV19 and TRBJ1-5; D is unresolved. The V and J ends lost 6 bases and 6 bases respectively, with 12 bases between them. Germline-derived CDR1 and CDR2 are LNHDA and SQIVND (reference sequence). The CDR3 contains 13 residues. CDR3 amino acids: CASRPYSSQPQHF. Here the CDR3 DNA reads TGTGCCAGTAGGCCCTACAGTAGTCAGCCCCAGCATTTT.

The chain carries TRBV6-1 and TRBJ1-1; TRBD1 matches at 7 bases. J gave up 0 bases and V 3 bases, and 7 bases lay outside the gene matches. Germline CDR1 is MNHNS and CDR2 is SASEGT. This CDR3 contains 16 residues. The CDR3 nucleotides read TGTGCCAGCAGTGATCGGACAGGAATCGTGAACACTGAAGCTTTCTTT. Protein product: CASSDRTGIVNTEAFF.

The V call is TRBV5-4, the J call TRBJ2-5; maybe TRBD2 (5 bases). CDR1 is SGHNT and CDR2 is YYREEE in the germline V gene (reference sequence). This CDR3 has 13 residues. V was trimmed by 2 bases and J by 5 bases, leaving 10 bases between them. CDR3 DNA sequence: TGTGCCAGCAGCTTCGGGAACGGGGAGACCCAGTACTTC. This translates into CASSFGNGETQYF.